This entry is about one T cell receptor beta chain. Its specificity is not known. CDR1 and CDR2 from the germline V gene are SEHNR and FQNEAQ (reference sequence). This CDR3 is built from 15 residues. V gave up 1 base and J gave up 0 bases, with 9 bases separating them. The PCR contained 60 Vbeta and 13 Jbeta primers. The protocol was immunoSEQ multiplex PCR, while the TCRdb copy is restricted to in-frame clones and leaves out a portion. The sample lists around 140,000 clones; roughly 79% were seen once. This entry belongs to a study of cytomegalovirus exposure and HLA in healthy donors. General study results and limits: The authors excluded some V segments, including TRBV6-2 and TRBV6-3, as indistinguishable. Segments of the TCR beta V type were, in most cases, productive about 90% or about 30% of the time in an earlier analysis.

The gene calls are TRBV7-9 and TRBJ1-1; D might be TRBD1 (5 bases). The receptor was isolated from a man aged 25-45 years in good health and CMV-seropositive. The sequencing sample was made of PBMCs. DNA of the CDR3: TGTGCCAGCAGCTTAGGCGGGGGGGTGAACACTGAAGCTTTCTTT. Translated: CASSLGGGVNTEAFF.